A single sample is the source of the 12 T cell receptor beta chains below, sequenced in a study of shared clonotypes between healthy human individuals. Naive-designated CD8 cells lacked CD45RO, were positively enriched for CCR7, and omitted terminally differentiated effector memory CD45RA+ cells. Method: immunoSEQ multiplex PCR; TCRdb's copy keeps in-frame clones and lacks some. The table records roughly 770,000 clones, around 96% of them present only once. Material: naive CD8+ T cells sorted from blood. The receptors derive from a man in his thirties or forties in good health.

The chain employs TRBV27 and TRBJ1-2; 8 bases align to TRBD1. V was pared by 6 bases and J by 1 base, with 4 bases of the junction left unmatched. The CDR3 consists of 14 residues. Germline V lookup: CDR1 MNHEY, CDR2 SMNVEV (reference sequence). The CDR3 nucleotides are TGTGCCAGCAGCAGGACAGGGAGTAACTATGGCTACACCTTC. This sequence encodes CASSRTGSNYGYTF.

In nucleotides, the CDR3 is TGTGCCAGCAGTTTTGGGGACCAAGAGACCCAGTACTTC. Translation: CASSFGDQETQYF. The J gene is TRBJ2-5, the V gene TRBV27; no firm D call. This CDR3 comprises 13 residues. The germline V gene encodes CDR1 MNHEY and CDR2 SMNVEV (reference sequence). V dropped 3 bases and J dropped 0 bases, with 5 bases sitting between them.

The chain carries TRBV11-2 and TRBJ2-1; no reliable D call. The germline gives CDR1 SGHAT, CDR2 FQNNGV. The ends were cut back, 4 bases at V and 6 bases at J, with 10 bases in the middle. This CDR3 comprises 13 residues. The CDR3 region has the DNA TGTGCCAGCAGCTCGGGCGGATTCAATGAGCAGTTCTTC. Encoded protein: CASSSGGFNEQFF. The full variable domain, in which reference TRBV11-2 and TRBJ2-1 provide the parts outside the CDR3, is EAGVAQSPRYKIIEKRQSVAFWCNPISGHATLYWYQQILGQGPKLLIQFQNNGVVDDSQLPKDRFSAERLKGVDSTLKIQPAKLEDSAVYLCASSSGGFNEQFFGPGTRLTVL.

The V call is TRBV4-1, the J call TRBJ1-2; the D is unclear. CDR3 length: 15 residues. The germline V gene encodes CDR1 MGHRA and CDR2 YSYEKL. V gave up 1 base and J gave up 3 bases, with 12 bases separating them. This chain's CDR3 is CASSQAADFDYGYTF. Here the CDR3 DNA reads TGCGCCAGCAGCCAAGCAGCGGATTTCGACTATGGCTACACCTTC.

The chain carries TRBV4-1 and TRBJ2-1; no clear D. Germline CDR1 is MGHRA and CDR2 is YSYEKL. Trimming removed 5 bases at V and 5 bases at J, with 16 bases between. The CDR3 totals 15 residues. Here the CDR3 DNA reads TGCGCCAGCAGCTTCCGCTGGGCACACGACAATGAGCAGTTCTTC. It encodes CASSFRWAHDNEQFF.

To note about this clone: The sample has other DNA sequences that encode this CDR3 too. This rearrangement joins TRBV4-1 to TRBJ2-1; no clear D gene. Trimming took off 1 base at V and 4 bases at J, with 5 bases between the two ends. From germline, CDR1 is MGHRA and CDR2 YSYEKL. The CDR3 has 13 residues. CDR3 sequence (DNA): TGCGCCAGCAGCCAAGTGAGTTACAATGAGCAGTTCTTC. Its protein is CASSQVSYNEQFF.

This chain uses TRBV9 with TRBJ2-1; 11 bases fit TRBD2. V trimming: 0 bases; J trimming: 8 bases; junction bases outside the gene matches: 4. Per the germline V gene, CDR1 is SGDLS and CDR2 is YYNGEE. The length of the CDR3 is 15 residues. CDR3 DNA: TGTGCCAGCAGCGTAGTAGCGGGAGGGAATGATGAGCAGTTCTTC. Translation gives CASSVVAGGNDEQFF.

The CDR3 nucleotides are TGTGCCAGCAGTTTATGGAGGGGGCCGGACACTGAAGCTTTCTTT. This encodes CASSLWRGPDTEAFF. The chain recombines TRBV27 with TRBJ1-1, with 7 bases that match TRBD1. The CDR3 loop spans 15 amino acids. Germline CDR1 and CDR2: MNHEY and SMNVEV (reference sequence). The ends lost 1 base at V and 3 bases at J; junction bases unmatched: 5.

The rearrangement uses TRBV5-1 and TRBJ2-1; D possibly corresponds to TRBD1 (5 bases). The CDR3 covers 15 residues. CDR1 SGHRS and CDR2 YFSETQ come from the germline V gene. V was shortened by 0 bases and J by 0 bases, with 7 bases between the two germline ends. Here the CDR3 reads CASSLAQGSYNEQFF. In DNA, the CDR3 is TGCGCCAGCAGCTTGGCCCAGGGCTCCTACAATGAGCAGTTCTTC.

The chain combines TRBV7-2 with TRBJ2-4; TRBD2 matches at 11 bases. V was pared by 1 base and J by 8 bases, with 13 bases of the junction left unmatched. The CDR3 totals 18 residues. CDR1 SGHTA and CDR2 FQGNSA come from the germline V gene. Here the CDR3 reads CASSLGRLAGTWRDIQYF. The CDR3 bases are TGTGCCAGCAGCTTAGGACGACTAGCGGGGACCTGGAGGGACATTCAGTACTTC. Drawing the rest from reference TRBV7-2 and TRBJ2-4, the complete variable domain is GAGVSQSPSNKVTEKGKDVELRCDPISGHTALYWYRQSLGQGLEFLIYFQGNSAPDKSGLPSDRFSAERTGGSVSTLTIQRTQQEDSAVYLCASSLGRLAGTWRDIQYFGAGTRLSVL.

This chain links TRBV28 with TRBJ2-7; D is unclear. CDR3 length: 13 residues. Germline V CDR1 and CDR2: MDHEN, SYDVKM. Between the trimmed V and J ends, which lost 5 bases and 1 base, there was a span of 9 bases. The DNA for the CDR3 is TGTGCCAGCAGTAAAAAGAGGTCCTACGAGCAGTACTTC. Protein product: CASSKKRSYEQYF.

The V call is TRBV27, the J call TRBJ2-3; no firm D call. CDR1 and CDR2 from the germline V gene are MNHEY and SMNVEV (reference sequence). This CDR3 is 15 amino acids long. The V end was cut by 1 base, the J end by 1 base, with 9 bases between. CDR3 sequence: CASSLFRKRTDTQYF. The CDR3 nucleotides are TGTGCCAGCAGTTTATTCCGGAAGCGCACAGATACGCAGTATTTT.